The clone carrying this TCR beta chain was observed a few times. The protocol was immunoSEQ multiplex PCR, while the TCRdb copy is restricted to in-frame clones and leaves out a portion. Of some 76,000 clones listed, around 89% are singletons. Per germline, CDR1 SGHKS and CDR2 YYEKEE (reference sequence). V was pared by 0 bases and J by 0 bases, with 7 bases between. There are 15 residues in the CDR3. This sample was taken from a study of blood T cell repertoires in COVID-19. Study-level background: The analysed material was cDNA or gDNA that came from T cells, B-cell-depleted T cells, or PBMCs.

This sequence joins TRBV5-5 and TRBJ1-5; perhaps TRBD1 as D (5 bases). Sequenced material: peripheral blood. The receptor was derived from a man aged 60 to 75 with acute or convalescent COVID-19. The CDR3 sequence is CASSLADSSNQPQHF. In DNA form, the CDR3 reads TGTGCCAGCAGCTTGGCCGACAGTAGCAATCAGCCCCAGCATTTT.